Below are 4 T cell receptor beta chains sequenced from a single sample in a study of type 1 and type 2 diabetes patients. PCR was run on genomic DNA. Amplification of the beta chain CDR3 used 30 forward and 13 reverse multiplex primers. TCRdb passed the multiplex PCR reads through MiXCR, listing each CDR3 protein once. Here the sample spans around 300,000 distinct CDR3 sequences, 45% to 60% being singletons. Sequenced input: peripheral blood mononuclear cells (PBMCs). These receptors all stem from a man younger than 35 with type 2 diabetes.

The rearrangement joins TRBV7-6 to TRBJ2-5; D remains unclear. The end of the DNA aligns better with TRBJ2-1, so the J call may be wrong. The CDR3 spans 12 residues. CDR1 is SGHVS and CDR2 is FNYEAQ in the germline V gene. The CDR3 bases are TGTGCCAGCAGCTTAGCGCTCAGTGAGCAGTTCTTC. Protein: CASSLALSEQFF.

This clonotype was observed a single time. CDR3 residues: CASSPESNEKLFF. For the CDR3, the DNA is TGTGCCAGCAGCCCGGAATCTAATGAAAAACTGTTTTTT. The chain recombines TRBV9 with TRBJ1-4; D remains ambiguous. V was cut by 4 bases and J by 3 bases, with 7 bases left in between. In germline, CDR1 is SGDLS, CDR2 YYNGEE. This CDR3 is built from 13 residues.

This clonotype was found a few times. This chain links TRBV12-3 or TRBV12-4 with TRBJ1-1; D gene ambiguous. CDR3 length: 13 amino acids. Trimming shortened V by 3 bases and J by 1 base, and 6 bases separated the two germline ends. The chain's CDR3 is CASSFLRNTEAFF. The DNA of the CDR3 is TGTGCCAGCAGTTTTTTAAGGAACACTGAAGCTTTCTTT.

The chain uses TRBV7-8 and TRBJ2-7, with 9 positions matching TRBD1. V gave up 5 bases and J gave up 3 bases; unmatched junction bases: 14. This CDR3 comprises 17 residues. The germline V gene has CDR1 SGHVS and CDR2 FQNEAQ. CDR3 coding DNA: TGTGCCAGCAGCCCGTACGGGACAGGGTATAGTAACTACGAGCAGTACTTC. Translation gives CASSPYGTGYSNYEQYF.